A single sample is the source of the 2 T cell receptor beta chains below, sequenced in a study of cytomegalovirus exposure and HLA in healthy donors (dated by TCRdb to 2016 to 2017). The method was the immunoSEQ multiplex PCR assay. For the multiplex PCR, a mixture combining 60 forward primers for TCR Vbeta segments and 13 reverse primers for TCR Jbeta segments was used. TCRdb re-hosts the immuneACCESS table, in-frame sequences only. Its copies lack some clones; in the studies checked, an unresolved V gene accounts for under half of them, and the cause for the rest is not known. The sample table holds some 160,000 clones, of which roughly 70% were seen once. Under 2% of the sample comes from the top ten. Material for sequencing was PBMCs. The receptors originated from a woman aged 40 to 55 in good health and CMV-seronegative.

The chain uses TRBV2 and TRBJ1-2; 7 bases are a match to TRBD1. The CDR3 sequence is 13 residues long. Germline V CDR1 and CDR2: SNHLY, FYNNEI. Trimming removed 4 bases from V and 4 bases from J; junction bases left unmatched: 3. CDR3 protein: CASSGAGGYGYTF. The DNA for the CDR3 is TGTGCCAGCAGTGGGGCAGGGGGCTATGGCTACACCTTC.

The chain is built from TRBV10-2 and TRBJ2-7; 8 bases map to TRBD1. This CDR3 is 16 amino acids long. Germline lookup yields CDR1 WSHSY and CDR2 SAAADI. Trimming removed 3 bases from V and 3 bases from J; junction bases left unmatched: 10. CDR3 nucleotide sequence: TGCGCCAGCAGTGAACCAGTGACAGGGGTGTTCTACGAGCAGTACTTC. This codes for CASSEPVTGVFYEQYF.